Following are 7 T cell receptor beta chains from one sample sequenced in a study of memory CD4+ T cells and cytomegalovirus serostatus. Profiled with immunoSEQ multiplex PCR; TCRdb holds only in-frame clones, not every one. The table shows just over 25,000 clones, with over 70% occurring only once. Single viable CD3+CD4+CD8-CD45RO+ cells were sorted as the memory CD4+ T cells. Sequencing used memory CD4+ T cells from blood. The receptors come from an adult in good health and CMV-seronegative.

V usage is TRBV2 and J usage is TRBJ1-2; a weak D match, TRBD1 (6 bases). This CDR3 comprises 17 residues. Germline V gene sequence: CDR1 SNHLY, CDR2 FYNNEI. Deletions cut 2 bases from V and 7 bases from J, with 23 bases between. CDR3 residues: CASSERWKRGSLSGYTF. DNA of the CDR3: TGTGCCAGCAGTGAACGGTGGAAAAGGGGGAGCCTTTCTGGCTACACCTTC.

This chain joins TRBV5-1 and TRBJ1-2, with 7 positions matching TRBD1. The CDR3 contains 16 residues. Looked up from germline, CDR1 is SGHRS and CDR2 is YFSETQ. V trimming: 0 bases; J trimming: 4 bases; junction bases outside the gene matches: 9. The CDR3 coding sequence is TGCGCCAGCAGCTTGGCCCCGACAGGGAACGGCTATGGCTACACCTTC. Protein: CASSLAPTGNGYGYTF.

The chain combines TRBV29-1 with TRBJ1-1, with 7 bases fitting TRBD1. This CDR3 has 18 amino acids. Unmatched junction bases numbered 15, after V lost 2 bases and J lost 0 bases. The germline V gene encodes CDR1 SQVTM and CDR2 ANQGSEA. The CDR3 is CSVESWTGNERVNTEAFF. The CDR3 DNA sequence: TGCAGCGTTGAAAGTTGGACAGGCAACGAAAGAGTGAACACTGAAGCTTTCTTT.

The chain joins TRBV6-1 to TRBJ1-1; 9 positions agree with TRBD1. Trimming at V came to 1 base and at J to 2 bases, leaving 11 bases not matched to a gene. The CDR3 extends over 18 amino acids. Germline V gives CDR1 MNHNS, CDR2 SASEGT. The CDR3 sequence is CASSEGMGPGQGNTEAFF. For the CDR3, the DNA is TGTGCCAGCAGTGAAGGCATGGGTCCGGGACAGGGTAACACTGAAGCTTTCTTT.

The chain uses TRBV30 and TRBJ1-1; D not resolved. The V gene's germline CDR1 is GTSNPN and CDR2 SVGIG (reference sequence). The CDR3 spans 14 residues. Deletions cut 2 bases from V and 3 bases from J, with 13 bases between. CDR3 region: CAWSFRLLHTEAFF. The CDR3 DNA reads TGTGCCTGGAGTTTCCGCCTCCTCCACACTGAAGCTTTCTTT. Full variable domain (remainder filled in from reference TRBV30 and TRBJ1-1): SQTIHQWPATLVQPVGSPLSLECTVEGTSNPNLYWYRQAAGRGLQLLFYSVGIGQISSEVPQNLSASRPQDRQFILSSKKLLLSDSGFYLCAWSFRLLHTEAFFGQGTRLTVV.

V and J are TRBV6-6 and TRBJ2-7, with D hard to call. Per germline, CDR1 MNHNY and CDR2 SVGAGI (reference sequence). Deletions cut 2 bases from V and 10 bases from J, with 18 bases between. The CDR3 totals 14 residues. CDR3 sequence: CASSYGTLNAQQYF. The CDR3 DNA follows: TGTGCCAGCAGTTACGGAACCCTCAATGCCCAACAGTACTTC.

This clone has just a few counts. The CDR3 nucleotides are TGTGCCAGCAGCATGCGACAGGGGGCCAGCTCCTACGAGCAGTACTTC. It encodes CASSMRQGASSYEQYF. The chain is built from TRBV5-6 and TRBJ2-7; 10 nucleotides agree with TRBD1. The CDR3 is made up of 16 amino acids. Germline assignment: CDR1 SGHDT and CDR2 YYEEEE. V shed 4 bases and J 0 bases; nucleotides not matched to a gene: 7.